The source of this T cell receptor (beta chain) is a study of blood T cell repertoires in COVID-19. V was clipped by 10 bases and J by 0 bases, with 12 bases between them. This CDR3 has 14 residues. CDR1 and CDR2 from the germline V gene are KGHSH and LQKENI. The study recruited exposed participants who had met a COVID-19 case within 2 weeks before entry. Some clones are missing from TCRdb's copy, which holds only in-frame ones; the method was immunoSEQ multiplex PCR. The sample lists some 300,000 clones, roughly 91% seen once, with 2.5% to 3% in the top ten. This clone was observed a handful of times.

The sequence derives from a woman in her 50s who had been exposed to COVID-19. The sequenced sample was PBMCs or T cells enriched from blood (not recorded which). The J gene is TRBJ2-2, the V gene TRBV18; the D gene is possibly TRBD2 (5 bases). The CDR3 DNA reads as TGTGCCACCTTCCCCGGGACGAACACCGGGGAGCTGTTTTTT. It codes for CATFPGTNTGELFF.